Shown below are 15 T cell receptor beta chains from a single sample sequenced in a study of post-analysis software for immune sequencing data. Study-wide points: A few TRBV segments occurring more often in patients than controls included TRBV5-6, TRBV5-1 and TRBV20-1.

Included in the TCR beta cDNA libraries were unique molecular identifiers. TCRdb passed the PCR reads through MiXCR, listing each CDR3 protein once. The sample shows a few hundred thousand distinct CDR3 sequences, about 38% of them seen only once. Their target antigens are unknown. The sequencing input was blood. Every receptor here comes from a girl aged 5-17 years with multiple sclerosis.

This clonotype was seen repeatedly, ten times or more. The chain joins TRBV25-1 to TRBJ2-1; D is possibly TRBD2 (6 bases). V gave up 5 bases and J gave up 5 bases, with 19 bases separating them. Germline lookup yields CDR1 MGHDK and CDR2 SYGVNS. The CDR3 has 16 amino acids. CDR3 nucleotides: TGTGCCAGCAGTCAGATCGTGGGGGGTGGCAACAATGAGCAGTTCTTC. As protein: CASSQIVGGGNNEQFF.

The genes are TRBV20-1 and TRBJ2-2; perhaps TRBD2 as D (7 bases). The CDR3 runs 17 residues. CDR1 and CDR2 (germline): DFQATT, SNEGSKA (reference sequence). V shed 2 bases and J shed 5 bases, with 21 bases lying between them. The CDR3 spells CSARPRLRGGGTGELFF. CDR3 bases: TGCAGTGCTAGACCCCGTTTGAGGGGAGGGGGTACCGGGGAGCTGTTTTTT.

The sample holds a few counts of this clonotype. V usage is TRBV15 and J usage is TRBJ1-4, with 7 bases that match TRBD1. The CDR3 runs 14 residues. Germline CDR1 is LNHNV and CDR2 is YYDKDF (reference sequence). After removal of 3 bases from V and 5 bases from J, the junction contained 3 bases not matched to a gene. CDR3 region: CATSSPTGNEKLFF. The CDR3 DNA reads TGTGCCACCAGCAGTCCGACAGGGAATGAAAAACTGTTTTTT.

This clonotype was counted many times. The V gene is TRBV20-1, the J gene TRBJ2-5; 10 bases are a match to TRBD2. From germline, CDR1 is DFQATT and CDR2 SNEGSKA (reference sequence). This CDR3 contains 14 residues. The ends lost 5 bases at V and 3 bases at J; junction bases unmatched: 6. The CDR3 sequence is CSAGRLAGEETQYF. The CDR3, as DNA: TGCAGTGCTGGGAGGCTAGCGGGGGAAGAGACCCAGTACTTC.

This clonotype was detected a few times. The rearrangement links TRBV12-3 or TRBV12-4 to TRBJ1-6; D call uncertain. Trimming stripped 0 bases from V and 5 bases from J, with 8 bases between. This CDR3 contains 15 residues. This chain's CDR3 is CASSLAGPDNSPLHF. The CDR3 DNA reads as TGTGCCAGCAGTTTAGCAGGGCCAGATAATTCACCCCTCCACTTT.

This clonotype was found many times. This chain links TRBV4-1 with TRBJ2-1; D is perhaps TRBD2 (5 bases). Germline V gene lookup returns CDR1 MGHRA and CDR2 YSYEKL. The CDR3 spans 13 residues. V lost 7 bases to trimming and J lost 3 bases, with 10 bases between them. The CDR3 nucleotides are TGCGCCAGCAATTTGGACTTCTACAATGAGCAGTTCTTC. This encodes CASNLDFYNEQFF.

Many counts were recorded for this clonotype. The chain employs TRBV7-9 and TRBJ1-5; 9 bases are a match to TRBD1. CDR3 length equals 16 residues. Germline V gives CDR1 SEHNR, CDR2 FQNEAQ (reference sequence). The J segment lost 2 bases and the V segment lost 4 bases, leaving 6 bases of the junction unmatched. CDR3 DNA: TGTGCCAGCAGCTCACAGGGGGCGTCAGGCAATCAGCCCCAGCATTTT. Translation gives CASSSQGASGNQPQHF.

The rearrangement joins TRBV15 to TRBJ1-1; no reliable D call. The length of the CDR3 is 15 residues. The V gene's germline CDR1 is LNHNV and CDR2 YYDKDF (reference sequence). V lost 1 base, J lost 1 base, and 10 bases lay in between. The CDR3 region has the DNA TGTGCCACCAGCAGAGGTAGGGCAGAGAACACTGAAGCTTTCTTT. Translated, it gives CATSRGRAENTEAFF.

The chain recombines TRBV7-9 with TRBJ1-2, with TRBD1 as a possible D gene (5 bases). The germline V gene has CDR1 SEHNR and CDR2 FQNEAQ (reference sequence). Trimming cost V 5 bases and J 6 bases, with 16 bases left between them. There are 14 residues in the CDR3. CDR3 region: CASSPLGGSDGYTF. CDR3 bases: TGTGCCAGCAGCCCATTGGGGGGAAGCGATGGCTACACCTTC.

V usage is TRBV29-1 and J usage is TRBJ2-7; the match to TRBD2 covers 8 bases. V was clipped by 1 base and J by 2 bases; unmatched bases: 7. Germline V gene data show CDR1 as SQVTM and CDR2 as ANQGSEA. The CDR3 is 15 amino acids. CDR3 sequence: CSVEGGGQGAYEQYF. CDR3 coding DNA: TGCAGCGTTGAAGGCGGGGGGCAGGGCGCCTACGAGCAGTACTTC.

This clonotype was counted at least ten times. This chain joins TRBV27 and TRBJ2-5, with 8 bases identical to TRBD1. The CDR3 sequence is 14 residues long. Germline V CDR1 and CDR2: MNHEY, SMNVEV (reference sequence). The junction had 6 bases not matched to a gene; V was cut back by 4 bases and J by 5 bases. The CDR3 nucleotides read TGTGCCAGCAGTTGGCAGGGGGCGCGGGAGACCCAGTACTTC. It translates to CASSWQGARETQYF.

The chain recombines TRBV7-2 with TRBJ1-1, with D perhaps matching TRBD1 (5 bases). The germline V and J ends were trimmed by 4 bases and 0 bases, with 12 bases remaining between them. This CDR3 has 15 residues. CDR1 SGHTA and CDR2 FQGNSA come from the germline V gene. CDR3: CASSWVGRMNTEAFF. The CDR3 DNA follows: TGTGCCAGCAGCTGGGTGGGACGGATGAACACTGAAGCTTTCTTT.

Ten or more counts support this clonotype. J is TRBJ1-6 and V is TRBV27; 8 positions match TRBD1. The V and J ends lost 6 bases and 9 bases, in that order; junction bases with no gene match: 7. Germline V gives CDR1 MNHEY, CDR2 SMNVEV (reference sequence). CDR3 length: 14 amino acids. CDR3 bases: TGTGCCAGCAGCCGACAGGGGCGAGGTTCACCCCTCCACTTT. This gives the protein CASSRQGRGSPLHF.

This clonotype was seen many times. The chain couples TRBV7-2 to TRBJ1-4; D is uncertain. The CDR3 runs to 14 residues. Germline V lookup: CDR1 SGHTA, CDR2 FQGNSA. Deletions cut 7 bases from V and 3 bases from J, with 12 bases between. In nucleotides, the CDR3 is TGTGCCAGCACGACCGGCGGACCTAATGAAAAACTGTTTTTT. Translation gives CASTTGGPNEKLFF.

The genes are TRBV7-9 and TRBJ2-3, with D unresolved. Germline V lookup: CDR1 SEHNR, CDR2 FQNEAQ (reference sequence). The CDR3 is 14 residues long. Between the trimmed V and J ends, which lost 2 bases and 0 bases, there was a span of 6 bases. The CDR3 region is CASSLSSSTDTQYF. DNA of the CDR3: TGTGCCAGCAGCTTATCGAGTAGCACAGATACGCAGTATTTT.